The entry below gives a single T cell receptor (beta chain) sequence along with its context. Its antigen is not known. Reverse transcription of extracted RNA yielded cDNA, which provided the sequencing template. Assay: immunoSEQ multiplex PCR; the TCRdb copy retains only in-frame clones and omits some. This table holds roughly 200,000 clones, 40% to 65% found once. The data stem from a study of CD8+ T cells in alopecia areata. Treatment noted: oral pan-JAK inhibitor, 5-10 mg twice daily. It was from alopecia areata patients that lesional scalp punch biopsies and peripheral blood were collected. The germline V gene has CDR1 MGHDK and CDR2 SYGVNS. This CDR3 has 14 amino acids. Trimming took off 4 bases at V and 5 bases at J, with 14 bases between the two ends. General study findings and limits: Whereas mice showed it more clearly, TCR sharing across patients was murkier, possibly because of HLA. Under tofacitinib, numerous expanded lesional clonotypes remained detectable in scalp and blood.

Specimen: CD8+ T cells sorted from blood, collected at week 24, from a patient treated with tofacitinib. This receptor was identified in a human donor with alopecia areata. The chain uses TRBV25-1 and TRBJ2-5, with D possibly being TRBD2 (5 bases). The CDR3 DNA follows: TGTGCCAGCAGTGTCGGGGATGGGGTTGAGACCCAGTACTTC. It is translated as CASSVGDGVETQYF.